One sample yielded the 31 T cell receptor beta chains listed below, sequenced in a study of blood T cell repertoires in COVID-19 (dated by TCRdb to the early 2020s). Preparation of the library involved the immunoSEQ multiplex PCR assay. TCRdb mirrors the immuneACCESS table, restricted to in-frame sequences. Some clones are absent from its copies; in checked studies, under half trace to an unresolved V gene, and the reason for the others is unknown. Recorded for this sample are 140,000 to 150,000 clones; 88% of them occurred a single time. The ten most abundant clones make up approximately 1.2% of the sample. Sequences were obtained from PBMCs or T cells enriched from blood (not recorded which). These TCRs come from a woman aged 25-40 years with acute COVID-19.

The chain recombines TRBV28 with TRBJ1-3, with a possible D match to TRBD1 (6 bases). V lost 5 bases and J 0 bases, leaving 11 bases between the germline ends. CDR3 length: 15 residues. The V gene's germline CDR1 is MDHEN and CDR2 SYDVKM. This CDR3 reads CASSETGSSGNTIYF. The DNA of the CDR3 is TGTGCCAGCAGTGAGACAGGTTCCTCTGGAAACACCATATATTTT.

This chain connects TRBV11-2 to TRBJ2-5; 7 bases map to TRBD2. The V segment lost 0 bases and the J segment 4 bases; nucleotides outside the gene matches: 5. Germline CDR1 is SGHAT and CDR2 is FQNNGV. This CDR3 has 15 amino acids. The CDR3 here is CASSLDLAEGETQYF. CDR3 nucleotide sequence: TGTGCCAGCAGCTTAGATCTAGCGGAGGGAGAGACCCAGTACTTC. The whole variable domain, filled in from reference TRBV11-2 and TRBJ2-5, reads EAGVAQSPRYKIIEKRQSVAFWCNPISGHATLYWYQQILGQGPKLLIQFQNNGVVDDSQLPKDRFSAERLKGVDSTLKIQPAKLEDSAVYLCASSLDLAEGETQYFGPGTRLLVL.

V and J are TRBV27 and TRBJ2-2, with TRBD2 matching 11 bases. V gave up 8 bases and J gave up 1 base; unmatched junction bases: 3. This CDR3 has 15 amino acids. Germline CDR1 reads MNHEY; CDR2 reads SMNVEV (reference sequence). The CDR3 protein is CASRLAGGNTGELFF. CDR3 bases: TGTGCCAGCCGTCTAGCGGGAGGGAACACCGGGGAGCTGTTTTTT.

The chain couples TRBV21-1 to TRBJ2-2; whether TRBD1, the table's D call, matches the DNA was not checked. TRBV21-1 is termed a pseudogene. CDR3 length: 16 amino acids. CDR3 sequence: CASSKRGQRQPGELFF. In DNA form, the CDR3 reads TGTGCCAGCAGCAAACGTGGACAGCGGCAACCCGGGGAGCTGTTTTTT.

The V call is TRBV2, the J call TRBJ2-1, with 16 bases matching TRBD2. The CDR3 totals 16 residues. CDR1 SNHLY and CDR2 FYNNEI come from the germline V gene. V shed 5 bases, J shed 8 bases, and the junction held 6 bases outside the gene matches. The CDR3 region is CASSSQGLAGGHEQFF. DNA of the CDR3: TGTGCCAGCAGTTCTCAGGGACTAGCGGGAGGGCATGAGCAGTTCTTC. Looking up the rest from reference TRBV2 and TRBJ2-1 gives the full variable domain: EPEVTQTPSHQVTQMGQEVILRCVPISNHLYFYWYRQILGQKVEFLVSFYNNEISEKSEIFDDQFSVERPDGSNFTLKIRSTKLEDSAMYFCASSSQGLAGGHEQFFGPGTRLTVL.

The V call is TRBV5-4, the J call TRBJ1-5; D gene ambiguous. Trimming took off 0 bases at V and 7 bases at J, with 14 bases between the two ends. The CDR3 runs to 15 residues. CDR1 is SGHNT, CDR2 YYREEE, per germline (reference sequence). The CDR3 loop reads CASSLDGVLEQPQHF. The CDR3 nucleotides are TGTGCCAGCAGCTTGGACGGGGTTTTGGAACAGCCCCAGCATTTT.

The chain employs TRBV6-5 and TRBJ1-1; 10 bases are shared with TRBD1. Germline V gene lookup returns CDR1 MNHEY and CDR2 SVGAGI. The CDR3 contains 12 residues. CDR3 sequence reads: CTSGTGDTEAFF. CDR3 coding DNA: TGTACATCGGGGACAGGGGACACTGAAGCTTTCTTT.

The V gene is TRBV4-3, the J gene TRBJ2-1; TRBD2 aligns across 14 bases. CDR1 is LGHNA and CDR2 is YSLEER in the germline V gene. The junction had 0 bases not matched to a gene; V was cut back by 4 bases and J by 4 bases. This CDR3 region has 15 residues. CDR3 amino acids: CASSRTSGGYNEQFF. The CDR3 DNA sequence: TGCGCCAGCAGCCGGACTAGCGGGGGGTACAATGAGCAGTTCTTC.

The chain recombines TRBV9 with TRBJ2-1, with D unclear. V lost 4 bases and J 4 bases, leaving 15 bases between the germline ends. The CDR3 loop spans 15 amino acids. The germline V gene encodes CDR1 SGDLS and CDR2 YYNGEE. The CDR3 nucleotides are TGTGCCAGCAGCCCCTGGTTAGCCGGTTACAATGAGCAGTTCTTC. Translating gives CASSPWLAGYNEQFF.

The rearrangement uses TRBV6-6 and TRBJ1-6; TRBD1 matches 7 bases. The germline gives CDR1 MNHNY, CDR2 SVGAGI (reference sequence). J lost 12 bases, V lost 6 bases, and 11 bases had no gene match. This CDR3 is built from 14 residues. The CDR3 sequence: CASRDGTANEPLHF. CDR3 in DNA: TGTGCCAGCAGAGACGGGACAGCGAACGAACCCCTCCACTTT.

The V gene is TRBV6-5, the J gene TRBJ2-1; 11 nucleotides match TRBD2. This CDR3 is 15 amino acids long. Unmatched junction bases numbered 7, after V lost 5 bases and J lost 7 bases. Germline CDR1 is MNHEY and CDR2 is SVGAGI. CDR3 amino acids: CASSLTSGSFNEQFF. The CDR3, as DNA: TGTGCCAGCAGTCTCACTAGCGGGAGCTTTAATGAGCAGTTCTTC.

This clone was observed a few times. The chain joins TRBV27 to TRBJ1-5; D might be TRBD1 (6 bases). The CDR3 is 15 amino acids. CDR1 is MNHEY and CDR2 is SMNVEV in the germline V gene (reference sequence). V gave up 4 bases and J gave up 2 bases, with 12 bases separating them. CDR3 loop: CASSSRGGGNQPQHF. CDR3 in DNA: TGTGCCAGCAGTTCCAGGGGTGGAGGCAATCAGCCCCAGCATTTT.

V and J are TRBV5-6 and TRBJ2-7, with unresolved D. This CDR3 region has 13 residues. CDR1 is SGHDT, CDR2 YYEEEE, per germline. V was cut by 4 bases and J by 2 bases, with 10 bases left in between. DNA for the CDR3: TGTGCCAGCAGCCCCGGCGGCACCTACGAGCAGTACTTC. As protein: CASSPGGTYEQYF. The full variable domain, with the rest looked up from reference TRBV5-6 and TRBJ2-7, is DAGVTQSPTHLIKTRGQQVTLRCSPKSGHDTVSWYQQALGQGPQFIFQYYEEEERQRGNFPDRFSGHQFPNYSSELNVNALLLGDSALYLCASSPGGTYEQYFGPGTRLTVT.

This clone was seen more than once but under ten times. This chain connects TRBV19 to TRBJ2-1; 14 bases match TRBD2. The ends lost 4 bases at V and 10 bases at J; junction bases unmatched: 9. Germline V gives CDR1 LNHDA, CDR2 SQIVND (reference sequence). This CDR3 has 16 residues. CDR3 in amino acids: CASSRETSGRVLEQFF. CDR3 nucleotides: TGTGCCAGTAGTAGGGAGACTAGCGGGAGGGTCCTAGAGCAGTTCTTC.

The rearrangement uses TRBV28 and TRBJ2-1; 11 bases agree with TRBD2. Germline-derived CDR1 and CDR2 are MDHEN and SYDVKM. The CDR3 is 16 amino acids. J lost 9 bases, V lost 4 bases, and 11 bases had no gene match. The CDR3 DNA follows: TGTGCCAGCAGTTCGGAAACTAGCGGGAGTAGGGTTGAGCAGTTCTTC. It is translated as CASSSETSGSRVEQFF.

The chain joins TRBV23-1 to TRBJ1-2; the match to TRBD1 covers 12 bases. TRBV23-1 is an ORF, and what it does is uncertain. The V and J ends lost 8 bases and 5 bases, in that order; junction bases with no gene match: 12. The CDR3 is made up of 16 amino acids. CDR3 DNA sequence: TGCGCCAGCGGGTACCCGGGACAGGGGGCAAGATATGGCTACACCTTC. Protein: CASGYPGQGARYGYTF.

The chain couples TRBV24-1 to TRBJ1-5; 12 positions agree with TRBD1. Germline assignment: CDR1 KGHDR and CDR2 SFDVKD. This CDR3 region has 18 residues. V shed 2 bases, J shed 4 bases, and the junction held 8 bases outside the gene matches. The CDR3 nucleotides read TGTGCCACCAGTGATTACCCCGGGACAGGGGGCTTAAATCAGCCCCAGCATTTT. Residues: CATSDYPGTGGLNQPQHF.

The chain has TRBV11-2 and TRBJ2-1, with TRBD2 matching over 13 bases. V was clipped by 5 bases and J by 8 bases; unmatched bases: 9. This CDR3 region has 16 residues. The germline CDR1 and CDR2 sequences are SGHAT and FQNNGV. The CDR3 bases are TGTGCCAGCAGCGTATTGAGGACTAGCGGGAGCGATGAGCAGTTCTTC. This encodes CASSVLRTSGSDEQFF.

The gene calls are TRBV27 and TRBJ2-7; 7 positions match TRBD2. CDR1 and CDR2 (germline): MNHEY, SMNVEV (reference sequence). CDR3 length equals 11 residues. The V gene end was trimmed by 10 bases and the J gene end by 3 bases; junction bases not matched to a gene: 3. In nucleotides, the CDR3 is TGTGCCACCTGGGGGGGCTACGAGCAGTACTTC. It yields the protein CATWGGYEQYF.

The sample holds a few counts of this clone. DNA of the CDR3: TGTGCCAGCAGTTACTCCCGATTTGCAGGCGGCTACACCTTC. It is translated as CASSYSRFAGGYTF. This chain uses TRBV6-2 or TRBV6-3 with TRBJ1-2; D gene unclear. The length of the CDR3 is 14 residues. Per germline, CDR1 MNHEY and CDR2 SVGEGT. Trimming removed 0 bases from V and 8 bases from J, with 13 bases in between.

The chain is built from TRBV7-8 and TRBJ1-1; the D gene is possibly TRBD1 (5 bases). Germline assignment: CDR1 SGHVS and CDR2 FQNEAQ. The CDR3 runs 14 residues. The V gene lost 4 bases and the J gene lost 3 bases, with 12 bases spanning the gap. CDR3 sequence reads: CASSSQGTHTEAFF. The CDR3 DNA reads TGTGCCAGCAGCTCTCAGGGTACTCACACTGAAGCTTTCTTT. Full variable domain (remainder filled in from reference TRBV7-8 and TRBJ1-1): GAGVSQSPRYKVAKRGQDVALRCDPISGHVSLFWYQQALGQGPEFLTYFQNEAQLDKSGLPSDRFFAERPEGSVSTLKIQRTQQEDSAVYLCASSSQGTHTEAFFGQGTRLTVV.

The rearrangement uses TRBV28 and TRBJ1-2; a possible D gene is TRBD1 (5 bases). The germline V gene encodes CDR1 MDHEN and CDR2 SYDVKM. Trimming took 2 bases from V and 7 from J, leaving 11 bases between them. This CDR3 has 13 residues. The CDR3 loop reads CASSLRQGPGYTF. The CDR3 DNA is TGTGCCAGCAGTTTACGGCAGGGCCCTGGCTACACCTTC.

The rearrangement uses TRBV5-1 and TRBJ2-3, with D unresolved. Germline loops: CDR1 SGHRS, CDR2 YFSETQ. The V end was cut by 0 bases, the J end by 2 bases, with 4 bases between. The CDR3 totals 13 residues. The CDR3 DNA follows: TGCGCCAGCAGCTTGGTTTACACAGATACGCAGTATTTT. It specifies CASSLVYTDTQYF.

Only a few counts were recorded for this clone. This sequence joins TRBV5-1 and TRBJ2-7; possibly TRBD1 for D (6 bases). Germline CDR1 reads SGHRS; CDR2 reads YFSETQ. V was shortened by 0 bases and J by 3 bases, with 10 bases between the two germline ends. The CDR3 is 14 amino acids. CDR3: CASSLVTGNYEQYF. The CDR3 DNA follows: TGCGCCAGCAGCTTGGTGACAGGAAACTACGAGCAGTACTTC.

CDR3 sequence reads: CASSKRLAGRATDTQYF. The CDR3 nucleotides are TGTGCCAGCAGCAAAAGACTAGCGGGCCGGGCGACAGATACGCAGTATTTT. The chain combines TRBV7-2 with TRBJ2-3, with 10 bases aligning to TRBD2. CDR3 length: 17 residues. The V and J ends lost 5 bases and 3 bases, in that order; junction bases with no gene match: 11. Germline V gene data show CDR1 as SGHTA and CDR2 as FQGNSA.

The chain links TRBV27 to TRBJ2-1, with D perhaps TRBD2 (6 bases). Deletions cut 4 bases from V and 2 bases from J, with 12 bases between. The CDR3 contains 15 residues. CDR1 and CDR2 from the germline V gene are MNHEY and SMNVEV (reference sequence). The DNA of the CDR3 is TGTGCCAGCAGTTCGGGACTTACAACCTACAATGAGCAGTTCTTC. It is translated as CASSSGLTTYNEQFF.

The chain couples TRBV30 to TRBJ2-2; D is uncertain. The CDR3 sequence is 12 residues long. V was pared by 4 bases and J by 7 bases, with 10 bases between. Germline V gives CDR1 GTSNPN, CDR2 SVGIG (reference sequence). The CDR3 DNA follows: TGTGCCTGGACGCGGTACGACGGGGAGCTGTTTTTT. Amino acid sequence: CAWTRYDGELFF.

This sequence joins TRBV5-6 and TRBJ2-1; the match to TRBD1 covers 7 bases. This CDR3 region has 14 residues. V shed 5 bases, J shed 5 bases, and the junction held 7 bases outside the gene matches. From germline, CDR1 is SGHDT and CDR2 YYEEEE. CDR3 protein: CASRTGQVNNEQFF. CDR3 DNA sequence: TGTGCCAGCAGGACAGGACAGGTAAACAATGAGCAGTTCTTC.

The J gene is TRBJ2-1, the V gene TRBV9; 8 positions agree with TRBD2. From germline, CDR1 is SGDLS and CDR2 YYNGEE. The CDR3 is made up of 13 amino acids. V gave up 7 bases and J gave up 5 bases; unmatched junction bases: 5. CDR3 region: CASGTSGHNEQFF. Here the CDR3 DNA reads TGTGCCAGCGGAACTAGCGGCCACAATGAGCAGTTCTTC.

This clone has only one observation. The CDR3 loop reads CASSQEGGSSGANVLTF. The CDR3 DNA sequence: TGCGCCAGCAGCCAAGAAGGCGGAAGCTCTGGGGCCAACGTCCTGACTTTC. The chain joins TRBV4-3 to TRBJ2-6; unclear D gene. Per germline, CDR1 LGHNA and CDR2 YSLEER. CDR3 length: 17 residues. The V gene lost 0 bases and the J gene lost 0 bases, with 9 bases spanning the gap.

The genes are TRBV2 and TRBJ1-4; 7 bases are shared with TRBD1. Germline V gene data show CDR1 as SNHLY and CDR2 as FYNNEI. The V segment lost 2 bases and the J segment 8 bases; nucleotides outside the gene matches: 5. This CDR3 is built from 14 residues. This chain's CDR3 is CASSENRGSEKLFF. CDR3 nucleotides: TGTGCCAGCAGTGAAAACAGGGGCTCGGAAAAACTGTTTTTT.